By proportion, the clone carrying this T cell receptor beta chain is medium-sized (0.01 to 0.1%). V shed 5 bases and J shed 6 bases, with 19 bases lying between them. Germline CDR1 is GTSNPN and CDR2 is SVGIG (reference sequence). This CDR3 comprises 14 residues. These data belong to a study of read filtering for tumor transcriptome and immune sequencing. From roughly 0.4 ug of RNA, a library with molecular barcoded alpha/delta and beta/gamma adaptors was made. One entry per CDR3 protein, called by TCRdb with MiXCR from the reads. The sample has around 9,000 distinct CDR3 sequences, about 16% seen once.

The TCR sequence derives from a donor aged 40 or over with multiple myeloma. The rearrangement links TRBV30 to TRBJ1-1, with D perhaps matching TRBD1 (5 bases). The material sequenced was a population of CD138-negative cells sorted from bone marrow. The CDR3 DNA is TGTGCCTGGGTGACCGGGACCGGAGGTCCTGAAGCTTTCTTT. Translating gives CAWVTGTGGPEAFF.